Here is one T cell receptor (beta chain) with its context. The specificity of this receptor is unknown. No much larger clone is present one base from it, and per-base qualities are unavailable. This record comes from a study of CD8 T cells in ankylosing spondylitis (dated by TCRdb to 2016 to 2017). Regarding the research as a whole: The study set out to find disease-linked TCR variants by profiling T cell receptor beta repertoires in ankylosing spondylitis patients and healthy donors. The whole study cohort included roughly 110 healthy donors and 25 ankylosing spondylitis patients. Peripheral blood was sampled, and synovial fluid was additionally collected from ankylosing spondylitis patients. Beyond this particular receptor, the publication reports: Blood from ankylosing spondylitis patients appeared to be characterized by a TCR beta motif made up of seven or eight highly homologous amino acid variants. According to the report, matched synovial fluid samples from ankylosing spondylitis patients were significantly enriched for the disease-linked clones. Some motif variants had previously been reported in the synovial fluid and blood of reactive arthritis patients, which suggests shared mechanisms of disease initiation. The disease-linked clones showed a CD8+ phenotype and occurred at relatively low frequencies in peripheral blood.

The junction shows trimming of 0 bases on V and 4 bases on J, plus 7 bases between the germline ends. From cysteine to phenylalanine, the CDR3 is 14 amino acids long. The sequence is cut down to CDR3 DNA, 42 bases in frame from base 1. In the germline V gene, CDR1 corresponds to SGHTA and CDR2 to FQGNSA. Sequencing instrument: Illumina HiSeq 2500. Quantitative 5'-RACE with molecular barcodes was used to prepare TCR beta libraries. Turning to the authors' computational methods: Disease-linked TCR variants were identified with a new computational method built on a probabilistic model of VDJ rearrangement. The public reads were quality trimmed at Q25 with fastp and then assembled into clones with MiXCR by TCRdb, keeping productive beta chains. Rows are unified per CDR3 protein, each entry keeping the most common DNA and genes. The V and J calls and clone size are TCRdb's, not the authors'. Present in this sample are hundreds of thousands of distinct CDR3 sequences, about 12% of which were seen just once. The biggest ten clones account for about 0.49% of the sample.

The chain is encoded by TRBV7-2 joined to TRBJ2-1, with TRBD2 as a weak D call on 6 bases. The sequenced sample consisted of blood, either unsorted or a sorted T cell fraction (not recorded which). This TCR was recovered from a male donor with ankylosing spondylitis. The nucleotide sequence reads as follows: TGTGCCAGCAGCTTAGCGGACTATTACAATGAGCAGTTCTTC. Translated, this gives CASSLADYYNEQFF.